Presented here are 26 T cell receptor beta chains from one specimen sequenced in a study of blood T cell repertoires in COVID-19. Profiled with immunoSEQ multiplex PCR; TCRdb holds only in-frame clones, not every one. The sample lists roughly 100,000 clones; roughly two thirds were seen once. The sample comprised peripheral blood. Every receptor here comes from a human donor with acute or convalescent COVID-19. The donor label of this sample is uncertain.

The chain uses TRBV5-6 and TRBJ1-2, with D unresolved. CDR1 and CDR2 (germline): SGHDT, YYEEEE. Deletions cut 4 bases from V and 7 bases from J, with 11 bases between. This CDR3 has 12 residues. Here the CDR3 reads CASSTSLFGYTF. The CDR3 region has the DNA TGTGCCAGCAGCACTTCCCTCTTTGGCTACACCTTC.

CDR3 coding DNA: TGCAGCGTTGGGGCGGGGGGGGTCCCAGATACGCAGTATTTT. Translation: CSVGAGGVPDTQYF. This chain connects TRBV29-1 to TRBJ2-3; 9 bases are shared with TRBD2. The CDR3 is 14 residues long. The germline V gene has CDR1 SQVTM and CDR2 ANQGSEA. V lost 4 bases, J lost 4 bases, and 6 bases stayed unmatched.

The rearrangement links TRBV29-1 to TRBJ1-2, with no clear D. Germline CDR1 is SQVTM and CDR2 is ANQGSEA. V lost 6 bases, J lost 10 bases, and 18 bases lay in between. The CDR3 is made up of 12 amino acids. CDR3 nucleotide sequence: TGCAGCGTACGAATGGGCTCCAACGACTACACCTTC. It translates to CSVRMGSNDYTF.

The chain recombines TRBV7-2 with TRBJ2-1; 10 nucleotides agree with TRBD2. Germline loops: CDR1 SGHTA, CDR2 FQGNSA. V gave up 4 bases and J gave up 5 bases; unmatched junction bases: 5. CDR3 length: 15 residues. CDR3 residues: CASSSSGGGNNEQFF. In DNA, the CDR3 is TGTGCCAGCAGCTCGAGCGGGGGGGGGAACAATGAGCAGTTCTTC.

This clone was counted only a few times. V and J are TRBV11-2 and TRBJ2-1; D is possibly TRBD2 (6 bases). The CDR3 sequence is 17 residues long. Looked up from germline, CDR1 is SGHAT and CDR2 is FQNNGV. V was pared by 5 bases and J by 4 bases, with 21 bases between. Here the CDR3 DNA reads TGTGCCAGCAGCCCTCCAAGACTAGTAAGTCTATACAATGAGCAGTTCTTC. This encodes CASSPPRLVSLYNEQFF.

The V and J genes are TRBV15 and TRBJ1-2; D remains ambiguous. The ends were cut back, 0 bases at V and 5 bases at J, with 4 bases in the middle. CDR3 size: 12 residues. Germline-derived CDR1 and CDR2 are LNHNV and YYDKDF (reference sequence). The CDR3 nucleotides read TGTGCCACCAGCAGAGATGCGTATGGCTACACCTTC. Protein product: CATSRDAYGYTF.

This rearrangement joins TRBV21-1 to TRBJ2-5; the table's D gene call, TRBD2, was not cross checked with the DNA. TRBV21-1 is reported as a pseudogene. The CDR3 has 13 residues. CDR3 nucleotide sequence: TGTGCCAGCCCGGGGTGTGGTGTGGAGACCCAGTACTTC. Its translation: CASPGCGVETQYF.

This chain links TRBV3-1 (or the pseudogene TRBV3-2) with TRBJ1-2, with D tentatively TRBD1 (5 bases). Deletions cut 3 bases from V and 7 bases from J, with 12 bases between. Germline values: CDR1 LGHDT, CDR2 YNNKEL (reference sequence). CDR3 length equals 13 residues. CDR3 in DNA: TGTGCCAGCAGCCACGGGACTGGGGGTGGCTACACCTTC. Its translation: CASSHGTGGGYTF.

This rearrangement joins TRBV5-1 to TRBJ1-1; possibly TRBD1 for D (5 bases). CDR1 SGHRS and CDR2 YFSETQ come from the germline V gene. V dropped 0 bases and J dropped 7 bases, with 10 bases sitting between them. CDR3 size: 13 residues. DNA of the CDR3: TGCGCCAGCAGCTTGGAGGGGTTGGGTGAAGCTTTCTTT. Translating gives CASSLEGLGEAFF.

This chain uses TRBV5-3 with TRBJ1-3, with D unclear. TRBV5-3 is sorted into the ORF group, with uncertain function. The CDR3 covers 15 residues. V gave up 4 bases and J gave up 3 bases, with 14 bases separating them. DNA of the CDR3: TGTGCCAGAAGCCCCACCAGGTGTCGTGGAAACACCATATATTTT. This codes for CARSPTRCRGNTIYF.

CDR3 in amino acids: CASRPGTVNYGYTF. The CDR3, as DNA: TGTGCCAGTCGTCCCGGGACAGTGAACTATGGCTACACCTTC. The chain joins TRBV19 to TRBJ1-2; the match to TRBD1 covers 7 bases. This CDR3 region has 14 residues. The germline V gene encodes CDR1 LNHDA and CDR2 SQIVND (reference sequence). The ends lost 8 bases at V and 2 bases at J; junction bases unmatched: 8.

This clone showed up just a few times. The V gene is TRBV2, the J gene TRBJ1-1; 10 bases line up with TRBD1. This CDR3 spans 14 amino acids. V gave up 6 bases and J gave up 4 bases; unmatched junction bases: 5. Germline loops: CDR1 SNHLY, CDR2 FYNNEI. CDR3 coding DNA: TGTGCCAGCAGAGGGACAGGGGATAGCACTGAAGCTTTCTTT. This gives the protein CASRGTGDSTEAFF.

The genes are TRBV7-6 and TRBJ2-1; no firm D call. The CDR3 consists of 15 residues. Between the trimmed V and J ends, which lost 3 bases and 0 bases, there was a span of 9 bases. CDR1 and CDR2 from the germline V gene are SGHVS and FNYEAQ. CDR3 region: CASSFEKSSYNEQFF. The DNA of the CDR3 is TGTGCCAGCAGCTTTGAGAAGAGCTCCTACAATGAGCAGTTCTTC.

This chain connects TRBV2 to TRBJ1-6; D not certain. There are 13 residues in the CDR3. CDR1 SNHLY and CDR2 FYNNEI come from the germline V gene. Trimming took 2 bases from V and 6 from J, leaving 5 bases between them. For the CDR3, the DNA is TGTGCCAGCAGTGAACTTCGTAATTCACCCCTCCACTTT. Its translation: CASSELRNSPLHF.

In this sample, this clone turned up many times. The chain has TRBV5-1 and TRBJ2-2; tentatively, D is TRBD2 (6 bases). V lost 3 bases and J 6 bases, leaving 12 bases between the germline ends. In germline, CDR1 is SGHRS, CDR2 YFSETQ. This CDR3 spans 14 amino acids. The CDR3 here is CASSSTPGAGELFF. The CDR3 DNA reads TGCGCCAGCAGCTCGACCCCGGGGGCCGGGGAGCTGTTTTTT. The whole variable domain, filled in from reference TRBV5-1 and TRBJ2-2, reads KAGVTQTPRYLIKTRGQQVTLSCSPISGHRSVSWYQQTPGQGLQFLFEYFSETQRNKGNFPGRFSGRQFSNSRSEMNVSTLELGDSALYLCASSSTPGAGELFFGEGSRLTVL.

This clone was detected only once. The CDR3 coding sequence is TGTGCCAGCAGCGTAGATGGGGGGGGCGATACGCAGTATTTT. Translation: CASSVDGGGDTQYF. The chain combines TRBV9 with TRBJ2-3; possible D gene TRBD2, 7 bases. CDR1 SGDLS and CDR2 YYNGEE come from the germline V gene. The CDR3 spans 14 residues. The V gene lost 0 bases and the J gene lost 6 bases, with 11 bases spanning the gap.

The CDR3 DNA reads TGCGCCAGCAGCCTCGGGACTAGCGTGGATACGCAGTATTTT. Its protein is CASSLGTSVDTQYF. The gene calls are TRBV5-1 and TRBJ2-3; 10 nucleotides match TRBD2. The length of the CDR3 is 14 residues. J gave up 6 bases and V 4 bases, and 5 bases lay outside the gene matches. Looked up from germline, CDR1 is SGHRS and CDR2 is YFSETQ.

This chain links TRBV9 with TRBJ2-5; possibly TRBD2 for D (5 bases). This CDR3 is 16 amino acids long. V lost 0 bases and J lost 1, with 13 bases in between. Looked up from germline, CDR1 is SGDLS and CDR2 is YYNGEE. In DNA form, the CDR3 reads TGTGCCAGCAGCGTAGGAGCGGAGCGGTCCCAAGAGACCCAGTACTTC. Translated: CASSVGAERSQETQYF.

This clone was detected once. The chain is built from TRBV2 and TRBJ2-1; 7 bases line up with TRBD1. The length of the CDR3 is 15 residues. Germline lookup yields CDR1 SNHLY and CDR2 FYNNEI. The trim removed 7 bases at V and 6 bases at J, leaving 12 bases unmatched. The CDR3 coding sequence is TGTGCCAGCATTAAGGGGACAGTTCGTCGCAATGAGCAGTTCTTC. Its protein is CASIKGTVRRNEQFF. Full variable domain (outside the CDR3, taken from reference TRBV2 and TRBJ2-1): EPEVTQTPSHQVTQMGQEVILRCVPISNHLYFYWYRQILGQKVEFLVSFYNNEISEKSEIFDDQFSVERPDGSNFTLKIRSTKLEDSAMYFCASIKGTVRRNEQFFGPGTRLTVL.

This clone was seen a few times. CDR3 nucleotides: TGTGCCAGCAGCTTCCTGGGGGGACAGAATAATTCACCCCTCCACTTT. As protein: CASSFLGGQNNSPLHF. V and J are TRBV7-8 and TRBJ1-6, with TRBD1 identical over 7 bases. CDR3 length: 16 amino acids. From germline, CDR1 is SGHVS and CDR2 FQNEAQ. The V segment lost 3 bases and the J segment 5 bases; nucleotides outside the gene matches: 7.

The chain joins TRBV28 to TRBJ1-4; 8 bases align to TRBD1. The ends lost 7 bases at V and 8 bases at J; junction bases unmatched: 12. There are 15 residues in the CDR3. The germline V gene encodes CDR1 MDHEN and CDR2 SYDVKM. For the CDR3, the DNA is TGTGCCAGCAACCGCCCAACAGGGGGGGACGAAAAACTGTTTTTT. Amino acid sequence: CASNRPTGGDEKLFF.

This chain uses TRBV4-1 with TRBJ1-6, with D perhaps TRBD1 (6 bases). With 1 base removed from V and 5 bases from J, the gap between germline ends came to 15 bases. The CDR3 covers 17 residues. Germline assignment: CDR1 MGHRA and CDR2 YSYEKL. The CDR3 loop reads CASSQARGQTNNSPLHF. As DNA, the CDR3 is TGCGCCAGCAGCCAAGCTCGCGGACAGACTAATAATTCACCCCTCCACTTT.

This chain links TRBV10-2 with TRBJ1-6, with a possible D match to TRBD1 (6 bases). V was cut by 3 bases and J by 3 bases, with 15 bases left in between. The CDR3 has 17 residues. The V gene's germline CDR1 is WSHSY and CDR2 SAAADI. The CDR3 nucleotides are TGCGCCAGCAGTGACAGGGGCGAAGGTGTCTATAATTCACCCCTCCACTTT. Its translation: CASSDRGEGVYNSPLHF.

This clone came up a few times. The gene calls are TRBV18 and TRBJ1-3, with D possibly TRBD1 on 6 matching bases. The CDR3 is 14 amino acids. In germline, CDR1 is KGHSH, CDR2 LQKENI. The germline V and J ends were trimmed by 3 bases and 9 bases, with 15 bases remaining between them. The chain's CDR3 is CASSPTGTLGTIYF. As DNA, the CDR3 is TGTGCCAGCTCACCGACAGGAACTCTAGGCACCATATATTTT.

This clone has only a few counts. The chain uses TRBV24-1 and TRBJ2-5, with 7 bases aligning to TRBD1. Germline trimming cut 4 bases from V and 4 bases from J; bases unmatched to any gene: 5. The germline CDR1 and CDR2 sequences are KGHDR and SFDVKD. There are 14 residues in the CDR3. The CDR3 loop reads CATSEGDSRETQYF. CDR3 DNA sequence: TGTGCCACCAGTGAAGGGGACAGTCGAGAGACCCAGTACTTC.

V gene TRBV5-1 combines with J gene TRBJ2-2; TRBD1 matches 8 bases. CDR1 is SGHRS, CDR2 YFSETQ, per germline. V shed 7 bases, J shed 1 base, and the junction held 0 bases outside the gene matches. CDR3 size: 13 residues. This CDR3 is CASGTGNTGELFF. CDR3 nucleotide sequence: TGCGCCAGCGGGACAGGGAACACCGGGGAGCTGTTTTTT.